A single TCR beta chain is shown here with its context. The data were taken from a study of glioma-infiltrating T cells after dendritic cell vaccination. Only in-frame clones appear in the TCRdb table, and some are missing; sequencing was by immunoSEQ multiplex PCR. The sample has fewer than 100,000 clones, around 84% seen once. V lost 0 bases, J lost 6 bases, and 4 bases stayed unmatched. This CDR3 comprises 14 residues. Germline V gene lookup returns CDR1 LNHNV and CDR2 YYDKDF (reference sequence). The receptor comes from a human donor with glioblastoma. The sample was blood, taken before dendritic cell vaccination. This sequence joins TRBV15 and TRBJ2-7; TRBD1 agrees at 8 bases. The CDR3 coding sequence is TGTGCCACCAGCAGAGATCAGGGGGCTAGCGAGCAGTACTTC. Translated, it gives CATSRDQGASEQYF.